These 31 T cell receptor beta chains were sequenced from one sample in a study of blood T cells in healthy people across ages. Through a sample-barcoded 5' primer and a J-beta primer mix, a second PCR was run for roughly 7 to 12 cycles. TCRdb used MiXCR to reprocess the 5' RACE reads, holding one entry per CDR3 protein. The sample yields 850,000 to 1,000,000 distinct CDR3 sequences, roughly 47% seen once. Sequencing used blood. These receptors all come from a woman aged 55 to 70 in good health.

The rearrangement joins TRBV28 to TRBJ2-7; D is unresolved. This CDR3 region has 12 residues. V gave up 5 bases and J gave up 5 bases, with 10 bases separating them. Germline lookup yields CDR1 MDHEN and CDR2 SYDVKM. CDR3 sequence: CASSRQRDEQYF. In DNA form, the CDR3 reads TGTGCCAGCAGTCGACAACGGGACGAGCAGTACTTC. Variable domain in full (rest from reference TRBV28 and TRBJ2-7): DVKVTQSSRYLVKRTGEKVFLECVQDMDHENMFWYRQDPGLGLRLIYFSYDVKMKEKGDIPEGYSVSREKKERFSLILESASTNQTSMYLCASSRQRDEQYFGPGTRLTVT.

This clonotype has just a few counts. The V and J genes are TRBV28 and TRBJ1-5; D unresolved. Germline values: CDR1 MDHEN, CDR2 SYDVKM. CDR3 length: 13 amino acids. The V and J ends lost 3 bases and 5 bases respectively, with 8 bases between them. As DNA, the CDR3 is TGTGCCAGCAGTTTCCCAACCTATCAGCCCCAGCATTTT. Translating gives CASSFPTYQPQHF.

V usage is TRBV2 and J usage is TRBJ2-7, with 9 positions matching TRBD2. V dropped 7 bases and J dropped 1; count of bases not matched to a gene: 2. Germline loops: CDR1 SNHLY, CDR2 FYNNEI. CDR3 size: 13 residues. CDR3 DNA sequence: TGTGCCAGCATGCGGGGGGGATCCTACGAGCAGTACTTC. It codes for CASMRGGSYEQYF.

V usage is TRBV2 and J usage is TRBJ2-2; no definite D call. The CDR3 contains 15 residues. V was shortened by 8 bases and J by 1 base, with 14 bases between the two germline ends. Germline CDR1 and CDR2: SNHLY and FYNNEI. Here the CDR3 reads CASHIGNKNTGELFF. The CDR3 nucleotides are TGTGCCAGCCATATAGGCAACAAGAACACCGGGGAGCTGTTTTTT. Full variable domain (missing parts from reference TRBV2 and TRBJ2-2): EPEVTQTPSHQVTQMGQEVILRCVPISNHLYFYWYRQILGQKVEFLVSFYNNEISEKSEIFDDQFSVERPDGSNFTLKIRSTKLEDSAMYFCASHIGNKNTGELFFGEGSRLTVL.

The chain links TRBV12-3 or TRBV12-4 to TRBJ2-4; the match to TRBD2 covers 7 bases. This CDR3 is built from 14 residues. V shed 7 bases and J 0 bases; nucleotides not matched to a gene: 3. The CDR3 is CASMGGLAKNIQYF. The CDR3 DNA follows: TGTGCCAGCATGGGGGGGTTAGCCAAAAACATTCAGTACTTC.

This clonotype was found a few times. The chain uses TRBV2 and TRBJ2-4; D remains unclear. Trimming shortened V by 6 bases and J by 7 bases, and 13 bases separated the two germline ends. Per the germline V gene, CDR1 is SNHLY and CDR2 is FYNNEI. There are 13 residues in the CDR3. DNA for the CDR3: TGTGCCAGCAGGACCCCGGGCCCCAACATTCAGTACTTC. Translation gives CASRTPGPNIQYF.

V gene TRBV7-2 combines with J gene TRBJ1-3; 7 bases are a match to TRBD1. Germline V gene data show CDR1 as SGHTA and CDR2 as FQGNSA. Trimming cost V 3 bases and J 2 bases; bases outside gene matches: 7. This CDR3 spans 16 amino acids. In DNA form, the CDR3 reads TGTGCCAGCAGCTTTCGCCCAGGGGGACCTGGAAACACCATATATTTT. Amino acids: CASSFRPGGPGNTIYF.

The J gene is TRBJ2-5, the V gene TRBV5-6, with D tentatively TRBD1 or TRBD2 (7 bases each). The germline V and J ends were trimmed by 6 bases and 0 bases, with 18 bases remaining between them. This CDR3 has 16 amino acids. Germline V gives CDR1 SGHDT, CDR2 YYEEEE. The CDR3 region is CASTERGQRYQETQYF. The CDR3 DNA follows: TGTGCCAGCACCGAGCGGGGACAGAGGTACCAAGAGACCCAGTACTTC.

This sequence joins TRBV25-1 and TRBJ2-7; possibly TRBD2 for D (5 bases). The V gene's germline CDR1 is MGHDK and CDR2 SYGVNS. Trimming shortened V by 4 bases and J by 1 base, and 14 bases separated the two germline ends. The CDR3 has 15 amino acids. CDR3 loop: CASSGANRGSYEQYF. In DNA, the CDR3 is TGTGCCAGCAGTGGTGCCAACCGGGGTTCCTACGAGCAGTACTTC.

The gene calls are TRBV4-1 and TRBJ1-5; D remains ambiguous. V lost 7 bases, J lost 0 bases, and 22 bases lay in between. Germline CDR1 and CDR2: MGHRA and YSYEKL. This CDR3 spans 18 amino acids. The CDR3 spells CASTPIMSGIYSNQPQHF. In nucleotides, the CDR3 is TGCGCCAGCACCCCAATTATGTCGGGAATTTATAGCAATCAGCCCCAGCATTTT.

The chain carries TRBV20-1 and TRBJ2-4, with D possibly being TRBD1 (6 bases). Germline V gives CDR1 DFQATT, CDR2 SNEGSKA (reference sequence). V lost 0 bases, J lost 6 bases, and 18 bases lay in between. The CDR3 is 16 amino acids. CDR3 region: CSARDLRLARGNIQYF. The CDR3 DNA reads as TGCAGTGCTAGAGATCTTAGGCTAGCCAGGGGAAACATTCAGTACTTC.

The gene calls are TRBV6-2 or TRBV6-3 and TRBJ2-3, with TRBD1 identical over 7 bases. Germline V lookup: CDR1 MNHEY, CDR2 SVGEGT. The CDR3 is 15 amino acids. Trimming removed 1 base from V and 2 bases from J; junction bases left unmatched: 3. CDR3 region: CASSYYGTATDTQYF. The DNA of the CDR3 is TGTGCCAGCAGTTACTACGGGACAGCCACAGATACGCAGTATTTT.

The chain is built from TRBV12-3 or TRBV12-4 and TRBJ1-5; TRBD1 agrees at 7 bases. J was trimmed by 1 base and V by 5 bases; bases with no gene match: 5. There are 15 residues in the CDR3. The CDR3 is CASSKQGRSNQPQHF. For the CDR3, the DNA is TGTGCCAGCAGTAAACAGGGGAGGAGCAATCAGCCCCAGCATTTT.

J is TRBJ1-5 and V is TRBV9, with D hard to call. This CDR3 contains 15 residues. Trimming stripped 2 bases from V and 7 bases from J, with 16 bases between. Looked up from germline, CDR1 is SGDLS and CDR2 is YYNGEE. The CDR3 loop reads CASSVSKRVRQPQHF. The CDR3 DNA reads TGTGCCAGCAGCGTGAGCAAGAGGGTTAGGCAGCCCCAGCATTTT.

V usage is TRBV2 and J usage is TRBJ1-1; D is ambiguous. The CDR3 totals 13 residues. Per the germline V gene, CDR1 is SNHLY and CDR2 is FYNNEI. V was trimmed by 3 bases and J by 4 bases, leaving 9 bases between them. CDR3 residues: CASSDWFGTEAFF. The CDR3 DNA reads as TGTGCCAGCAGTGATTGGTTTGGCACTGAAGCTTTCTTT.

The V gene is TRBV20-1, the J gene TRBJ2-7, with 14 bases matching TRBD2. Trimming cost V 6 bases and J 6 bases; bases outside gene matches: 7. The CDR3 is 14 residues long. The V gene's germline CDR1 is DFQATT and CDR2 SNEGSKA (reference sequence). CDR3 sequence (DNA): TGCAGTGCCAGTGCCGGGACTAGCGGGAGCGAGCAGTACTTC. Protein sequence: CSASAGTSGSEQYF.

The chain employs TRBV7-8 and TRBJ2-2; D may correspond to TRBD1 or TRBD2 (5 bases each). V was trimmed by 1 base and J by 3 bases, leaving 9 bases between them. The CDR3 totals 15 residues. Germline-derived CDR1 and CDR2 are SGHVS and FQNEAQ. CDR3 sequence: CASSLGGIDTGELFF. The CDR3 nucleotides read TGTGCCAGCAGCTTAGGGGGGATCGACACCGGGGAGCTGTTTTTT.

This clonotype came up a few times. The CDR3 region has the DNA TGTGCCAGCAGCAAAGAGGGACAGGGAGAAGAGACCCAGTACTTC. This gives the protein CASSKEGQGEETQYF. This chain connects TRBV21-1 to TRBJ2-5; no DNA check was done on the table's D call, TRBD1. TRBV21-1 is an annotated pseudogene. CDR3 length: 15 residues.

The rearrangement links TRBV7-8 to TRBJ2-1, with TRBD2 identical over 8 bases. V was clipped by 1 base and J by 1 base; unmatched bases: 12. CDR3 size: 19 residues. Germline V gene lookup returns CDR1 SGHVS and CDR2 FQNEAQ. The CDR3 protein is CASSLGRGGLAGSYNEQFF. The CDR3 DNA reads as TGTGCCAGCAGCTTAGGTAGGGGAGGGCTAGCGGGTTCCTACAATGAGCAGTTCTTC.

The genes are TRBV3-1 and TRBJ1-2; D is possibly TRBD1 (6 bases). Trimming took off 4 bases at V and 8 bases at J, with 11 bases between the two ends. There are 12 residues in the CDR3. The V gene's germline CDR1 is LGHDT and CDR2 YNNKEL (reference sequence). The CDR3 here is CASSLTTGGYTF. CDR3 bases: TGTGCCAGCAGCCTGACAACAGGGGGCTACACCTTC.

The sample holds a few counts of this clonotype. The chain couples TRBV7-9 to TRBJ2-5; 7 bases agree with TRBD1. Germline V gene lookup returns CDR1 SEHNR and CDR2 FQNEAQ (reference sequence). CDR3 length equals 16 residues. Trimming cost V 6 bases and J 5 bases; bases outside gene matches: 15. CDR3 sequence reads: CASRPSRDSLGETQYF. DNA for the CDR3: TGTGCCAGCAGGCCTTCCCGGGACAGCTTAGGGGAGACCCAGTACTTC.

Concerning this clonotype itself: This could be a read error, since a much larger clone is one nucleotide away. The CDR3 spells CANSLEWVGRVRNIQYF. The CDR3 coding sequence is TGTGCCAACAGCTTAGAATGGGTCGGGCGGGTTAGAAACATTCAGTACTTC. The J gene is TRBJ2-4, the V gene TRBV7-2; possibly TRBD2 for D (5 bases). The CDR3 runs to 17 residues. Germline V gene data show CDR1 as SGHTA and CDR2 as FQGNSA.

The CDR3 region has the DNA TGTGCCAGCAGTGTATCATCCCGGTACATTCAGTACTTC. Translation gives CASSVSSRYIQYF. This chain joins TRBV28 and TRBJ2-5; D is unclear. The assigned J gene may be wrong: the sequence end matches TRBJ2-4 better. This CDR3 has 13 residues. The germline V gene encodes CDR1 MDHEN and CDR2 SYDVKM.

The chain recombines TRBV7-9 with TRBJ2-7, with D unclear. Trimming took off 3 bases at V and 0 bases at J, with 9 bases between the two ends. The CDR3 contains 14 residues. Germline CDR1 SEHNR, CDR2 FQNEAQ (reference sequence). The CDR3 DNA is TGTGCCAGCAGCTTTCGAGACAACTCCTACGAGCAGTACTTC. Its protein is CASSFRDNSYEQYF.

Concerning this clonotype itself: At one of its ends the junction is not consistent with the germline gene, which may arise from a read error. The chain couples TRBV20-1 to TRBJ2-1; D perhaps matches TRBD2 (5 bases). Germline V lookup: CDR1 DFQATT, CDR2 SNEGSKA (reference sequence). The CDR3 consists of 14 residues. CDR3 amino acids: CRAITPEGNNEQFF. The CDR3 DNA sequence: TGCAGGGCTATTACCCCAGAGGGTAACAATGAGCAGTTCTTC.

This clonotype was recorded once. The V call is TRBV4-1, the J call TRBJ2-1; tentatively, D is TRBD2 (5 bases). The V and J ends lost 3 bases and 7 bases respectively, with 16 bases between them. CDR1 and CDR2 from the germline V gene are MGHRA and YSYEKL. CDR3 size: 15 residues. The CDR3, as DNA: TGCGCCAGCAGCCACGAGGGCCGAGGGCGGAATGAGCAGTTCTTC. This translates into CASSHEGRGRNEQFF.

DNA for the CDR3: TGTGCCAGCAGTTTAGAGGGTTCAGATACGCAGTATTTT. It specifies CASSLEGSDTQYF. The chain has TRBV28 and TRBJ2-3; D is perhaps TRBD2 (5 bases). This CDR3 contains 13 residues. V was shortened by 2 bases and J by 4 bases, with 7 bases between the two germline ends. Germline V lookup: CDR1 MDHEN, CDR2 SYDVKM.

The chain is built from TRBV5-1 and TRBJ2-7, with D perhaps TRBD2 (6 bases). From germline, CDR1 is SGHRS and CDR2 YFSETQ. The CDR3 has 14 residues. Deletions cut 7 bases from V and 3 bases from J, with 17 bases between. The CDR3, as DNA: TGCGCCAGCGGACGGGACTGGGACTTCTACGAGCAGTACTTC. It codes for CASGRDWDFYEQYF. Drawing the rest from reference TRBV5-1 and TRBJ2-7, the complete variable domain is KAGVTQTPRYLIKTRGQQVTLSCSPISGHRSVSWYQQTPGQGLQFLFEYFSETQRNKGNFPGRFSGRQFSNSRSEMNVSTLELGDSALYLCASGRDWDFYEQYFGPGTRLTVT.

This sequence joins TRBV29-1 and TRBJ1-2; D not resolved. The CDR3 is 12 amino acids. Trimming took off 7 bases at V and 7 bases at J, with 16 bases between the two ends. Germline CDR1 is SQVTM and CDR2 is ANQGSEA. CDR3 in DNA: TGCAGCGCTGGCCTCCGGGGAGGTGGCTACACCTTC. It is translated as CSAGLRGGGYTF. Variable domain in full (rest from reference TRBV29-1 and TRBJ1-2): SAVISQKPSRDICQRGTSLTIQCQVDSQVTMMFWYRQQPGQSLTLIATANQGSEATYESGFVIDKFPISRPNLTFSTLTVSNMSPEDSSIYLCSAGLRGGGYTFGSGTRLTVV.

This clonotype was seen once. The germline gene is not matched at one end of the junction; a read error may be the cause. V is TRBV5-1 and J is TRBJ2-3; possible D gene TRBD1, 5 bases. The CDR3 loop spans 14 amino acids. CDR1 and CDR2 (germline): SGHRS, YFSETQ. CDR3 loop: CASGGGRTTGTQYF. In DNA form, the CDR3 reads TGCGCCAGCGGTGGCGGAAGAACCACAGGTACGCAGTATTTT.

The V gene is TRBV7-9, the J gene TRBJ2-5; possibly TRBD2 for D (5 bases). The DNA end lines up better with TRBJ2-7; the J call may be wrong. CDR3 size: 13 residues. Per germline, CDR1 SEHNR and CDR2 FQNEAQ (reference sequence). The chain's CDR3 is CASSRLNDYEQYF. The CDR3 DNA reads as TGTGCCAGCAGCAGACTAAACGACTACGAGCAGTACTTC.